This T cell receptor beta chain was recovered during a study of blood T cell repertoires in COVID-19 (dated by TCRdb to about 2020). A note on the overall study: The collaborator samples originated in the United States, Italy and Spain and spanned the acute and convalescent phases of COVID-19. The material from the prospective study consisted of cDNA or gDNA derived from T cells, B-cell-depleted T cells, or PBMCs. A freely available public database, intended as a resource for researchers studying the immune response to SARS-CoV-2, is where the repertoires were released. The sample metadata nearly always contained a de-identified subject ID, COVID-19 status, age in years and sex. HLA class I and class II types, where available, came from metadata supplied by the sample provider rather than from assay-based typing. The dataset comprised deeply sampled blood TCRbeta repertoires from subjects exposed to, actively infected with, or recovered from COVID-19. The samples were drawn from the first 160 participants of the ongoing ImmuneRACE study and from 1,254 subjects provided by 6 global collaborators.

The full study reports these points: How much clinical and demographic metadata was included differed by source and by participant, and the metadata was provided uncurated.

In the prospective study, participants were about 18 to 95 years old, resided in about two dozen geographic areas of the United States, and were enrolled through a virtual design. To assign participants to cohorts, the prospective study relied on clinical history that participants themselves reported in a screening survey and a study questionnaire. Recovered participants in ImmuneRACE Cohort 3 were defined by two consecutive negative NP/OP PCR tests, clearance by a healthcare professional, or resolution of symptoms. Mobile phlebotomists in the prospective study collected whole blood, serum and a nasopharyngeal or oropharyngeal swab from every participant. Participants in the prospective study had the option to provide additional blood draws and questionnaires over a roughly 2-month period. Prospective study blood samples were shipped either frozen or at room temperature before DNA extraction. This clone showed up just once. The target of this receptor is not known. No base qualities exist here, and no much larger clone lies one base off it.

TCRbeta CDR3 regions were amplified from genomic DNA by means of the immunoSEQ Assay, a bias-controlled multiplex PCR. The study's own analysis went as follows. Nucleated cell counts per sample were estimated from amplification of reference gene primers within the assay. To quantify the absolute abundance of each unique TCRbeta CDR3 rearrangement, sequence reads were collapsed and filtered. For each sample, productive Simpson clonality was calculated as the square root of Simpson's diversity index over productive rearrangements. TCRdb provides this immuneACCESS table in a form limited to in-frame rearrangements. Some clones are lacking; in checked studies, under half of them reflect an unresolved V gene, and why the rest are absent is not known. V, J and clone size derive from that table, while D and trimming were established from the DNA sequence. This sample has about 130,000 clones in its table, and roughly 80% of those were observed once. About 9.2% of the sample goes to the ten largest clones.

From a lookup of the germline V gene, CDR1 and CDR2 are MNHEY and SVGAGI. The trim is 6 bases for V and 4 bases for J, with a gap of 16 bases between the germline ends. The CDR3 runs 14 residues from the cysteine to the phenylalanine. Of all the DNA, just the CDR3 is kept, 42 bases in frame from base 1. The rearrangement combines TRBV6-5 with TRBJ2-7; the D segment could be TRBD1, given 6 matching bases. Sequencing input: PBMCs or T cells enriched from blood (not recorded which). The clonotype comes from a middle-aged man who had recovered from COVID-19. The CDR3 protein: CASSRPGQFYEQYF. The nucleotide sequence reads as follows: TGTGCCAGCAGCCGCCCCGGACAGTTTTACGAGCAGTACTTC.